This entry lists 28 T cell receptor beta chains sequenced from one sample in a study of cytomegalovirus exposure and HLA in healthy donors. With 60 Vbeta and 13 Jbeta primers, the PCR was carried out. Sequencing was performed with immunoSEQ multiplex PCR; in TCRdb, only in-frame clones are kept and a portion is missing. The sample carries roughly 160,000 clones, roughly 80% recorded once. Sequences were obtained from PBMCs. Receptors were obtained from a man aged 40-49 years in good health and CMV-seronegative.

The chain uses TRBV9 and TRBJ2-3; D is possibly TRBD1 (5 bases). The CDR3 totals 14 residues. Germline V gene data show CDR1 as SGDLS and CDR2 as YYNGEE. V was clipped by 1 base and J by 2 bases, with 8 bases between them. CDR3 region: CASSVNRPTDTQYF. CDR3 in DNA: TGTGCCAGCAGCGTAAACAGGCCCACAGATACGCAGTATTTT.

This chain joins TRBV5-1 and TRBJ2-7; tentatively, D is TRBD2 (6 bases). Trimming removed 3 bases at V and 6 bases at J, with 13 bases between. CDR1 and CDR2 from the germline V gene are SGHRS and YFSETQ. The CDR3 has 13 amino acids. This chain's CDR3 is CASSWEAGSEQYF. DNA of the CDR3: TGCGCCAGCAGCTGGGAGGCAGGCAGCGAGCAGTACTTC.

The gene calls are TRBV7-9 and TRBJ2-5; 7 bases map to TRBD1. Per the germline V gene, CDR1 is SEHNR and CDR2 is FQNEAQ (reference sequence). The V segment lost 1 base and the J segment 11 bases; nucleotides outside the gene matches: 7. CDR3 length: 13 amino acids. CDR3: CASSLGTGGNQYF. The CDR3 region has the DNA TGTGCCAGCAGCTTAGGGACAGGTGGTAATCAGTACTTC.

This clone was picked up many times. Written as DNA, the CDR3 is TGTGCCAGCAGCCCCCAAGCCGATGAGCAGTTCTTC. Translated: CASSPQADEQFF. The chain joins TRBV9 to TRBJ2-1, with D uncertain. The V and J ends lost 4 bases and 8 bases respectively, with 10 bases between them. Germline V lookup: CDR1 SGDLS, CDR2 YYNGEE. This CDR3 spans 12 amino acids.

In this sample, this clone turned up a few times. This sequence joins TRBV21-1 and TRBJ1-1; TRBD1, as called in the table, went unchecked against the DNA. TRBV21-1 is labeled a pseudogene. The CDR3 has 14 residues. The CDR3 sequence is CASRTGRGNTEAFF. Here the CDR3 DNA reads TGTGCCAGCAGGACAGGGAGAGGGAACACTGAAGCTTTCTTT.

This clone was found a few times. This chain joins TRBV7-8 and TRBJ2-1; 7 positions agree with TRBD2. This CDR3 region has 13 residues. The J segment lost 3 bases and the V segment lost 5 bases, leaving 1 base of the junction unmatched. Germline CDR1 is SGHVS and CDR2 is FQNEAQ. CDR3 amino acids: CASSGTNYNEQFF. CDR3 in DNA: TGTGCCAGCAGCGGGACTAACTACAATGAGCAGTTCTTC.

This chain uses TRBV7-9 with TRBJ2-2, with unresolved D. CDR1 and CDR2 from the germline V gene are SEHNR and FQNEAQ (reference sequence). The CDR3 has 12 residues. The V and J ends lost 5 bases and 10 bases respectively, with 11 bases between them. CDR3 bases: TGTGCCAGCAGCCTAGAGCCCGAGGAGCTGTTTTTT. This encodes CASSLEPEELFF.

The sample holds a few counts of this clone. This chain connects TRBV7-2 to TRBJ2-7; no clear D gene. The CDR3 consists of 13 residues. Germline V lookup: CDR1 SGHTA, CDR2 FQGNSA. Between the trimmed V and J ends, which lost 1 base and 3 bases, there was a span of 7 bases. This chain's CDR3 is CASSLEQSYEQYF. DNA of the CDR3: TGTGCCAGCAGCTTAGAACAGAGCTACGAGCAGTACTTC.

This chain connects TRBV27 to TRBJ2-1, with 11 bases that match TRBD1. Germline V gene sequence: CDR1 MNHEY, CDR2 SMNVEV (reference sequence). V trimming: 0 bases; J trimming: 8 bases; junction bases outside the gene matches: 3. The CDR3 consists of 15 residues. This CDR3 reads CASSLSGQGVHEQFF. DNA of the CDR3: TGTGCCAGCAGTTTATCGGGACAGGGGGTTCATGAGCAGTTCTTC.

The V gene is TRBV9, the J gene TRBJ2-5; D ambiguous. The CDR3 consists of 10 residues. Germline CDR1 is SGDLS and CDR2 is YYNGEE. Trimming pared 7 bases from V and 5 bases from J, leaving 6 bases between. The CDR3 DNA is TGTGCCAGCGGTCAGGAGACCCAGTACTTC. Amino acids: CASGQETQYF. The full variable domain, its missing parts supplied by reference TRBV9 and TRBJ2-5, is DSGVTQTPKHLITATGQRVTLRCSPRSGDLSVYWYQQSLDQGLQFLIQYYNGEERAKGNILERFSAQQFPDLHSELNLSSLELGDSALYFCASGQETQYFGPGTRLLVL.

This chain uses TRBV6-5 with TRBJ1-2; TRBD1 might be the D (5 bases). V gave up 2 bases and J gave up 3 bases, with 10 bases separating them. CDR1 is MNHEY, CDR2 SVGAGI, per germline. The CDR3 is 14 residues long. In nucleotides, the CDR3 is TGTGCCAGCAGTTACGGGGGGAGGGACTATGGCTACACCTTC. Translated: CASSYGGRDYGYTF.

This clone has a handful of counts. The V gene is TRBV7-9, the J gene TRBJ2-7, with D unresolved. V gave up 6 bases and J gave up 3 bases, with 18 bases separating them. Germline lookup yields CDR1 SEHNR and CDR2 FQNEAQ (reference sequence). The CDR3 covers 15 residues. CDR3 residues: CASRSALDKNYEQYF. The CDR3 nucleotides read TGTGCCAGCAGGTCCGCCCTCGACAAGAACTACGAGCAGTACTTC.

This chain links TRBV7-9 with TRBJ2-1; TRBD1 agrees at 7 bases. Germline V lookup: CDR1 SEHNR, CDR2 FQNEAQ (reference sequence). The CDR3 is 13 residues long. Trimming removed 9 bases from V and 3 bases from J; junction bases left unmatched: 5. This CDR3 is CARGAGGYNEQFF. CDR3 DNA sequence: TGTGCCAGGGGAGCAGGGGGCTACAATGAGCAGTTCTTC.

This clone came up once. This chain uses TRBV15 with TRBJ2-3; TRBD1 matches at 8 bases. Germline CDR1 reads LNHNV; CDR2 reads YYDKDF (reference sequence). V trimming: 0 bases; J trimming: 3 bases; junction bases outside the gene matches: 8. The CDR3 loop spans 17 amino acids. This chain's CDR3 is CATSRDGAGGYTDTQYF. The CDR3 DNA reads as TGTGCCACCAGCAGAGATGGGGCAGGGGGCTATACAGATACGCAGTATTTT.

In its sample, this clone was seen once. The chain joins TRBV2 to TRBJ1-4; perhaps TRBD1 as D (5 bases). The germline V gene encodes CDR1 SNHLY and CDR2 FYNNEI. This CDR3 has 13 amino acids. Trimming removed 5 bases from V and 11 bases from J, with 15 bases in between. DNA of the CDR3: TGTGCCAGCAGTACCTGGGGCGGGGAGAAACTGTTTTTT. It encodes CASSTWGGEKLFF.

The V gene is TRBV6-4, the J gene TRBJ2-3; 9 bases map to TRBD1. The V gene end was trimmed by 6 bases and the J gene end by 4 bases; junction bases not matched to a gene: 8. The germline CDR1 and CDR2 sequences are MRHNA and SNTAGT. This CDR3 is 15 amino acids long. The CDR3 DNA reads TGTGCCAGCAGCTACGGACAGGGGTCATCAGATACGCAGTATTTT. Translation: CASSYGQGSSDTQYF.

This clone came up a few times. V usage is TRBV6-6 and J usage is TRBJ2-7; 7 nucleotides line up with TRBD1. CDR3 length: 15 residues. The germline V gene encodes CDR1 MNHNY and CDR2 SVGAGI (reference sequence). Trimming at V came to 2 bases and at J to 1 base, leaving 5 bases not matched to a gene. The CDR3 loop is CASSYGQGVSYEQYF. The CDR3 region has the DNA TGTGCCAGCAGTTACGGTCAGGGGGTTTCCTACGAGCAGTACTTC.

The chain has TRBV7-9 and TRBJ2-1, with a weak D call TRBD1 (5 bases). This CDR3 region has 18 residues. CDR1 SEHNR and CDR2 FQNEAQ come from the germline V gene (reference sequence). V shed 4 bases and J shed 0 bases, with 19 bases lying between them. DNA for the CDR3: TGTGCCAGCAGCTCCCGTCCCGAGCGACAGAGCTCCTACAATGAGCAGTTCTTC. As protein: CASSSRPERQSSYNEQFF.

The chain has TRBV5-1 and TRBJ2-2; possible D gene TRBD2, 6 bases. Germline assignment: CDR1 SGHRS and CDR2 YFSETQ. This CDR3 contains 14 residues. The ends were cut back, 4 bases at V and 2 bases at J, with 9 bases in the middle. The CDR3 DNA sequence: TGCGCCAGCAGCCGCGGGGTTAACACCGGGGAGCTGTTTTTT. This translates into CASSRGVNTGELFF. The variable domain in full, with the rest retrieved from reference TRBV5-1 and TRBJ2-2, is KAGVTQTPRYLIKTRGQQVTLSCSPISGHRSVSWYQQTPGQGLQFLFEYFSETQRNKGNFPGRFSGRQFSNSRSEMNVSTLELGDSALYLCASSRGVNTGELFFGEGSRLTVL.

The genes are TRBV4-3 and TRBJ1-1; D perhaps matches TRBD1 (5 bases). Deletions cut 0 bases from V and 1 base from J, with 12 bases between. From germline, CDR1 is LGHNA and CDR2 YSLEER. The CDR3 sequence is 16 residues long. The chain's CDR3 is CASSQDNGQPNTEAFF. DNA of the CDR3: TGCGCCAGCAGCCAAGACAATGGACAACCGAACACTGAAGCTTTCTTT.

The genes are TRBV18 and TRBJ1-2; D gene ambiguous. Trimming left V 2 bases short and J 0 bases short, with 10 bases between. The V gene's germline CDR1 is KGHSH and CDR2 LQKENI. The CDR3 extends over 15 amino acids. The CDR3 region has the DNA TGTGCCAGCTCACCATACGAAATAGCTAACTATGGCTACACCTTC. This gives the protein CASSPYEIANYGYTF.

This clone was detected a few times. At the DNA level, this CDR3 is encoded by other sequences in the same sample as well. The J gene is TRBJ1-4, the V gene TRBV5-1; possible D gene TRBD1, 6 bases. Germline V lookup: CDR1 SGHRS, CDR2 YFSETQ. CDR3 length: 12 amino acids. Trimming took 4 bases from V and 8 from J, leaving 9 bases between them. The CDR3 bases are TGCGCCAGCAGCGCTGACAGGGAAAAACTGTTTTTT. Amino acids: CASSADREKLFF.

The CDR3 nucleotides read TGTGCCAGCCGCGGGAGTCGCCAGCGGGACTACGAGCAGTACTTC. As protein: CASRGSRQRDYEQYF. This chain joins TRBV6-5 and TRBJ2-7, with TRBD2 matching 7 bases. Germline CDR1 is MNHEY and CDR2 is SVGAGI. The J segment lost 3 bases and the V segment lost 8 bases, leaving 13 bases of the junction unmatched. The CDR3 runs 15 residues.

The rearrangement links TRBV4-2 to TRBJ2-7; 7 nucleotides agree with TRBD2. V was clipped by 1 base and J by 7 bases; unmatched bases: 19. CDR3 length: 18 residues. Germline CDR1 LGHNA, CDR2 YNFKEQ. The CDR3, as DNA: TGTGCCAGCAGCCAAGGGTCGACCGGGTGGGAGGGGACGTGGGAGCAGTACTTC. Translation gives CASSQGSTGWEGTWEQYF.

The rearrangement joins TRBV7-9 to TRBJ1-2; 7 positions match TRBD1. Germline trimming cut 7 bases from V and 7 bases from J; bases unmatched to any gene: 9. Per germline, CDR1 SEHNR and CDR2 FQNEAQ (reference sequence). CDR3 size: 13 residues. CDR3 DNA sequence: TGTGCCAGCACCCCTCCAGGGACAGCTGGCTACACCTTC. The encoded protein is CASTPPGTAGYTF.

V is TRBV19 and J is TRBJ1-5; 8 bases are shared with TRBD1. V shed 8 bases and J 6 bases; nucleotides not matched to a gene: 0. CDR1 is LNHDA and CDR2 is SQIVND in the germline V gene (reference sequence). The CDR3 is 11 residues long. The CDR3 loop reads CASGQGQPQHF. Here the CDR3 DNA reads TGTGCCAGTGGACAGGGTCAGCCCCAGCATTTT.

This sequence joins TRBV2 and TRBJ2-1, with TRBD2 matching 8 bases. CDR3 length: 14 residues. V shed 10 bases and J 3 bases; nucleotides not matched to a gene: 8. Germline V lookup: CDR1 SNHLY, CDR2 FYNNEI. CDR3 sequence: CAIREGRSYNEQFF. The CDR3 DNA sequence: TGTGCCATCCGGGAGGGGAGGAGCTACAATGAGCAGTTCTTC.

The chain carries TRBV7-3 and TRBJ2-7; a possible D gene is TRBD2 (6 bases). This CDR3 is built from 14 residues. Germline lookup yields CDR1 SGHTA and CDR2 FQGTGA. Trimming removed 5 bases at V and 5 bases at J, with 16 bases between. CDR3 bases: TGTGCCAGCAGCGCAACGGGACTTACGGACGAGCAGTACTTC. Its translation is CASSATGLTDEQYF. The variable domain in full, with the rest retrieved from reference TRBV7-3 and TRBJ2-7, is GAGVSQTPSNKVTEKGKYVELRCDPISGHTALYWYRQSLGQGPEFLIYFQGTGAADDSGLPNDRFFAVRPEGSVSTLKIQRTERGDSAVYLCASSATGLTDEQYFGPGTRLTVT.